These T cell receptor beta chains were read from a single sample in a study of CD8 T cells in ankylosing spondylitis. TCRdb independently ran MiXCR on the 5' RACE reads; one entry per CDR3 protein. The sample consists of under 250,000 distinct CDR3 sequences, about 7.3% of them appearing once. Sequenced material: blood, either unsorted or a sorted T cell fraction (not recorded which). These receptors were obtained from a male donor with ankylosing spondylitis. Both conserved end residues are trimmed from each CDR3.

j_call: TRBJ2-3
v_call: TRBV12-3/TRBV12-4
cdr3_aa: ASSSITGTSGSWLRTDTQY

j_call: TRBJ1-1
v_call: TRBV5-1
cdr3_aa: ASSFGRGMGAGLTEAF

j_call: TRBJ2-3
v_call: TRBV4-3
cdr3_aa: ASSQVGTITDTQY

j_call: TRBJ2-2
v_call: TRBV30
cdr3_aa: AWSVEGLSAELF

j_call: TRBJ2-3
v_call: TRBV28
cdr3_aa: ATTGSAAVPDTQY

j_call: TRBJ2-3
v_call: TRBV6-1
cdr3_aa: ASGTSFSDTQY

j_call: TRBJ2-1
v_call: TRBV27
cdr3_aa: ASSPTGKLEQF

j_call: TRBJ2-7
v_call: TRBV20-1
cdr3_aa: SAFEGKLDEQY

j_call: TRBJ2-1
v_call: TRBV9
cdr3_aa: ASRANNNEQF

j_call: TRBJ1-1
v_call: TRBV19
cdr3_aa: ASSIEGAEAF

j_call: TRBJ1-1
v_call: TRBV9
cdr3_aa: ASSELGAGGTEAF

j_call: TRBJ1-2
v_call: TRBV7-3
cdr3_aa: ASSLSGGRNYGYT

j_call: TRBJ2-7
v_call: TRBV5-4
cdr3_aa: ASSGTAREQY

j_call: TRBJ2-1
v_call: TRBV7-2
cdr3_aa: ASSLAGILRTSINNEQF

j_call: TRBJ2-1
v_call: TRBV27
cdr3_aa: ASKALREDNNEQF

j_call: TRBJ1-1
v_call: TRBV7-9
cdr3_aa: ASSIDGGHSAF

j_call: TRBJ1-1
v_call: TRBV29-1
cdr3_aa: SVEPGGEAF

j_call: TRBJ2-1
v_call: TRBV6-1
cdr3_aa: ASSPAVSSYNEQF

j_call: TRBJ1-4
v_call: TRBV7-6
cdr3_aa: ASSLSEKLF

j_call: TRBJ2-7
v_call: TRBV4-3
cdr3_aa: ASSQEGDDEQY

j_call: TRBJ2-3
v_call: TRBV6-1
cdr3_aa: ASRWGEGTDTQY

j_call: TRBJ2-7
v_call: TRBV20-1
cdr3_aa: CARAPGTSGSMTYEQY

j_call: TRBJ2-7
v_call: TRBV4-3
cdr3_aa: ASSQMGQGNYEQY

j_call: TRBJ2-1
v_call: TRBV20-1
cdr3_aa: SARDPEGRINEQF

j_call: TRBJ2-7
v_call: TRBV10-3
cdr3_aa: AMGRGDGAYEQY

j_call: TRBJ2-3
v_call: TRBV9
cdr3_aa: ASSLVTDTQY

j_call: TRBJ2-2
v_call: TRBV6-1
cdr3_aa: ASSTLGQGDVGELF

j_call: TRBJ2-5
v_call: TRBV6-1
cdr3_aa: ASRLGQGQETQY

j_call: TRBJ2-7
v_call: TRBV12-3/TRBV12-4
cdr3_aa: ASSYSSYEQY

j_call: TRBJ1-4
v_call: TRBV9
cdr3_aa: ASSVAQSGGGTNEKLF

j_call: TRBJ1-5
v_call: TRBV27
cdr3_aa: ASSLVEGVGPQH

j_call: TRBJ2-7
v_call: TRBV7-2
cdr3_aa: ASSQGLAGGWGYEQY

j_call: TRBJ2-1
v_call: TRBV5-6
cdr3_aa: ASTTLSGSDNEQF

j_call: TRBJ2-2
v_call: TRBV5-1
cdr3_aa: ASSGGLDERELF

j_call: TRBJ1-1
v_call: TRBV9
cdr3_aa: ASSAYGVMNTEAF

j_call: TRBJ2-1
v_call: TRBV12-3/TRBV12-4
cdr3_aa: ASSFAGDSYNEQF

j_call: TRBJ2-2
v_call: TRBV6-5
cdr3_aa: ASSWRIPSSNTGELF

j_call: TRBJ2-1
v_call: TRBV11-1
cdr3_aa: ASSLASRGTLVTYNEQF

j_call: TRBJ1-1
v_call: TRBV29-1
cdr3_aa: SVPGTEAF

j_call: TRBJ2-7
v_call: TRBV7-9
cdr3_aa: ASTLTTRQGNEQY

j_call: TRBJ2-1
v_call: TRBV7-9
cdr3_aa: ASSDRDEQF

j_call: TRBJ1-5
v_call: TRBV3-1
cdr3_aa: ASSLGFYSNQPQH

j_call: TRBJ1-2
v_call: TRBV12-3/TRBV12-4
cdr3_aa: ASRGPGGAANYGYT

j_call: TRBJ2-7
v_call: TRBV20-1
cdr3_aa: SARGTSGTFYEQY

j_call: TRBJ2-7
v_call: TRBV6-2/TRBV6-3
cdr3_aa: ASRSTSGYEQY

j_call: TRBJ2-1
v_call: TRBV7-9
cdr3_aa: ASSPPGQGYNEQF

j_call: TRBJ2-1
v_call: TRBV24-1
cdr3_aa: ATSERQHNEQF

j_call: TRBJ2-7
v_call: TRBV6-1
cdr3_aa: ASSRISRDVDSYEQY

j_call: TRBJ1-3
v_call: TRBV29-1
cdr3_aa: SVVLVEGVKGNTIY

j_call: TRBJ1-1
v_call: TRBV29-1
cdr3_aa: SVDRGSGTEAF

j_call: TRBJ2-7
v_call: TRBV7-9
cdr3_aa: ASSLGPFDEQY

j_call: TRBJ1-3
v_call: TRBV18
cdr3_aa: ASSPGESSGNTIY

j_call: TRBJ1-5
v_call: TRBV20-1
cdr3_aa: SAKLYSNQPQH

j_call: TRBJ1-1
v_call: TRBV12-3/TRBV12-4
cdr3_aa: ASLGGLGAF

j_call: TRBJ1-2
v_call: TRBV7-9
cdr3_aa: AIPSRAGGNYGYT

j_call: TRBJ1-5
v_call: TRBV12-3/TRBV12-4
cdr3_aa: ASSLAPTQGGKPQH

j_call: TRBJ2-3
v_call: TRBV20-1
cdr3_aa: SARDWFSGNGIDTQY

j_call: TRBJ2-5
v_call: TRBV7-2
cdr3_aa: ASSLGLAGGPGTQY

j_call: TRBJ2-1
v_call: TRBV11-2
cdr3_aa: ASSLPNYNEQF